This T cell receptor beta chain was retrieved from a study of blood T cell repertoires in COVID-19. The overall study: Sites across the United States, Italy and Spain contributed samples from acute and convalescent COVID-19.

Per the authors' pipeline: For nucleated cells, counts were estimated from reference gene primer amplification. The method was immunoSEQ multiplex PCR; TCRdb's version includes in-frame clones alone and lacks a portion of them. For V, J and clone size, that table is used; D and trimming come from the DNA. The sample comprises hundreds of thousands of clones, nearly 90% of which are singletons, and 2% to 2.5% rests with the top ten. V gave up 1 base and J gave up 1 base; unmatched junction bases: 5. In germline, CDR1 is SGHTS, CDR2 YDEGEE. This CDR3 is 17 amino acids long. Specimen: peripheral blood. This rearrangement joins TRBV5-8 to TRBJ1-5; TRBD1 agrees at 10 bases. This receptor was taken from a woman aged 40 to 50 who had recovered from COVID-19. In DNA form, the CDR3 reads TGTGCCAGCAGCTTGATTGGGACAGGGGCCAGCAATCAGCCCCAGCATTTT. Its protein is CASSLIGTGASNQPQHF. Filled out from reference TRBV5-8 and TRBJ1-5, the complete variable domain reads EAGVTQSPTHLIKTRGQQATLRCSPISGHTSVYWYQQALGLGLQFLLWYDEGEERNRGNFPPRFSGRQFPNYSSELNVNALELEDSALYLCASSLIGTGASNQPQHFGDGTRLSIL.